The 14 T cell receptor beta chains reported below all come from one sample, sequenced in a study of T cell repertoires in cytomegalovirus infection (dated by TCRdb to about 2019). Sequencing was performed on an Illumina HiSeq 1500. The public sequencing data were trimmed at Q25 with fastp and processed into clonotypes with MiXCR by TCRdb, which kept only in-frame beta chains. Each CDR3 protein appears once, grouped with its most common genes and DNA. In this sample the table shows about 98,000 distinct CDR3 sequences, approximately 15% of which occur a single time. The ten largest clonotypes hold approximately 7.9% of the sample. The sequenced material came from PBMCs. These receptors were collected from a human donor in good health (CMV status not recorded). Some clones in this sample may be carry-over from other donors' samples.

This clonotype appeared many times. The chain recombines TRBV28 with TRBJ2-4; D might be TRBD2 (6 bases). V lost 5 bases to trimming and J lost 1 base, with 12 bases between them. The CDR3 sequence is 15 residues long. CDR1 MDHEN and CDR2 SYDVKM come from the germline V gene. The CDR3 nucleotides are TGTGCCAGCAGTCCTTGGGACTTGGCCAAAAACATTCAGTACTTC. Amino acid sequence: CASSPWDLAKNIQYF.

Only a few counts were recorded for this clonotype. The V gene is TRBV7-9, the J gene TRBJ1-4; unclear D gene. CDR1 and CDR2 (germline): SEHNR, FQNEAQ (reference sequence). The CDR3 extends over 13 amino acids. V lost 8 bases and J lost 8, with 15 bases in between. The CDR3 DNA sequence: TGTGCCAGCCGGGCCAGCGGAGGCGAAAAACTGTTTTTT. Residues: CASRASGGEKLFF.

V and J are TRBV20-1 and TRBJ1-6; 7 bases agree with TRBD1. From germline, CDR1 is DFQATT and CDR2 SNEGSKA (reference sequence). The CDR3 is 15 residues long. Losses at the gene ends were 0 bases for V and 7 bases for J; bases not matched to a gene: 6. The CDR3 loop is CSARETGRGNSPLHF. The CDR3 DNA follows: TGCAGTGCTAGAGAAACTGGCAGGGGGAATTCACCCCTCCACTTT.

The chain recombines TRBV5-1 with TRBJ1-6; D gene ambiguous. CDR3 length: 14 residues. CDR1 is SGHRS and CDR2 is YFSETQ in the germline V gene. The V end lost 0 bases, the J end lost 6 bases, and 7 bases lay between the germline ends. The DNA for the CDR3 is TGCGCCAGCAGCTTGGACAGTCTTAATTCACCCCTCCACTTT. Protein sequence: CASSLDSLNSPLHF.

The V and J genes are TRBV2 and TRBJ1-3; unclear D gene. The CDR3 length is 13 residues. Trimming pared 8 bases from V and 5 bases from J, leaving 13 bases between. Germline values: CDR1 SNHLY, CDR2 FYNNEI. CDR3 in amino acids: CASVREYRNTIYF. The DNA for the CDR3 is TGTGCCAGCGTAAGGGAATACCGAAACACCATATATTTT.

This clonotype has more than one count but fewer than ten. J is TRBJ1-6 and V is TRBV4-3, with D tentatively TRBD1 (5 bases). Germline V lookup: CDR1 LGHNA, CDR2 YSLEER. Between the trimmed V and J ends, which lost 4 bases and 7 bases, there was a span of 14 bases. The CDR3 consists of 15 residues. CDR3 sequence: CASSPRPGMNSPLHF. In DNA, the CDR3 is TGCGCCAGCAGCCCCCGGCCAGGGATGAATTCACCCCTCCACTTT.

This clonotype is medium-sized within its sample. The rearrangement uses TRBV7-2 and TRBJ2-3, with 7 nucleotides matching TRBD1. CDR1 SGHTA and CDR2 FQGNSA come from the germline V gene. Trimming removed 4 bases from V and 6 bases from J; junction bases left unmatched: 10. This CDR3 is 15 amino acids long. In DNA, the CDR3 is TGTGCCAGCAGCTGGCGGACAGGTGGAACTGATACGCAGTATTTT. It is translated as CASSWRTGGTDTQYF.

Concerning this clonotype: A much larger clonotype is one base distant, so this may be a read error. The chain has TRBV7-2 and TRBJ1-1; D call uncertain. Germline values: CDR1 SGHTA, CDR2 FQGNSA. This CDR3 has 12 amino acids. V lost 1 base and J lost 11, with 11 bases in between. The CDR3, as DNA: TGTGCCAGCAGCTTAGTACGCTGTGCGGCTTTCTTT. It encodes CASSLVRCAAFF. Complete variable domain (other parts from reference TRBV7-2 and TRBJ1-1): GAGVSQSPSNKVTEKGKDVELRCDPISGHTALYWYRQSLGQGLEFLIYFQGNSAPDKSGLPSDRFSAERTGGSVSTLTIQRTQQEDSAVYLCASSLVRCAAFFGQGTRLTVV.

This clonotype was seen at least ten times. The V call is TRBV7-3, the J call TRBJ2-5, with D perhaps given as TRBD1 or TRBD2 (5 bases each). Looked up from germline, CDR1 is SGHTA and CDR2 is FQGTGA. V gave up 2 bases and J gave up 2 bases, with 24 bases separating them. This CDR3 region has 19 residues. DNA for the CDR3: TGTGCCAGCAGCTTACCAACGGCGGCCACCAGGGAGAAGCAAGAGACCCAGTACTTC. As protein: CASSLPTAATREKQETQYF.

This clonotype has ten or more counts. V gene TRBV2 combines with J gene TRBJ2-3; 7 bases agree with TRBD1. The ends lost 8 bases at V and 2 bases at J; junction bases unmatched: 10. This CDR3 is built from 15 residues. The germline V gene encodes CDR1 SNHLY and CDR2 FYNNEI. The CDR3 nucleotides are TGTGCCAGCCGCTCCTTGACAGGGTACACAGATACGCAGTATTTT. Translating it yields CASRSLTGYTDTQYF.

This clonotype was seen only a few times. This chain links TRBV29-1 with TRBJ2-5, with a possible D match to TRBD2 (6 bases). Germline V gene lookup returns CDR1 SQVTM and CDR2 ANQGSEA. The CDR3 extends over 14 amino acids. V was trimmed by 5 bases and J by 3 bases, leaving 16 bases between them. The CDR3 nucleotides are TGCAGCGTTCCTGGGACTGTCTCAAAAGAGACCCAGTACTTC. This sequence encodes CSVPGTVSKETQYF.

V and J are TRBV3-1 and TRBJ2-7; 7 bases agree with TRBD1. CDR1 and CDR2 (germline): LGHDT, YNNKEL (reference sequence). V lost 4 bases to trimming and J lost 4 bases; unmatched junction nucleotides: 4. The CDR3 length is 13 residues. The chain's CDR3 is CASSLGTVYEQYF. CDR3 nucleotides: TGTGCCAGCAGCCTAGGGACAGTTTACGAGCAGTACTTC.

The rearrangement joins TRBV6-5 to TRBJ2-2; D call uncertain. With 3 bases removed from V and 5 bases from J, the gap between germline ends came to 19 bases. This CDR3 has 17 amino acids. Per the germline V gene, CDR1 is MNHEY and CDR2 is SVGAGI. The CDR3 loop reads CASSYAKAGRHTGELFF. For the CDR3, the DNA is TGTGCCAGCAGTTATGCCAAGGCCGGGCGTCATACCGGGGAGCTGTTTTTT.

This clonotype was recorded many times. V gene TRBV2 combines with J gene TRBJ2-6, with 7 positions matching TRBD1. The CDR3 covers 15 residues. V trimming: 4 bases; J trimming: 4 bases; junction bases outside the gene matches: 4. The germline V gene has CDR1 SNHLY and CDR2 FYNNEI. The CDR3 here is CASSVTGVGANVLTF. The CDR3 DNA sequence: TGTGCCAGCAGTGTTACAGGGGTAGGGGCCAACGTCCTGACTTTC.